This T cell receptor beta chain emerged from a study of neurological immune-mediated disorders. MiXCR was run by TCRdb on the 5' RACE reads, yielding one entry per CDR3 protein. The table has around 44,000 distinct CDR3 sequences, over 2% seen once. This clonotype was seen ten or more times. The CDR3 runs to 18 residues. Germline V CDR1 and CDR2: SGHTA, FQGNSA. With V trimmed by 5 bases and J by 6 bases, 19 bases remained unmatched. V is TRBV7-2 and J is TRBJ1-2; 9 positions agree with TRBD1. This receptor was obtained from a man aged 25-45 years with multiple sclerosis. The sequenced sample was PBMCs. The CDR3 DNA reads as TGTGCCAGCAGCCGTGGAGGGGACAGGGTTGCGTTTAGAGATGGCTACACCTTC. Its protein is CASSRGGDRVAFRDGYTF.